What follows describes a single T cell receptor (beta chain). This sample was included in a study of cytomegalovirus exposure and HLA in healthy donors. The PCR used 60 Vbeta and 13 Jbeta primers. The assay was immunoSEQ multiplex PCR, and TCRdb's table has in-frame clones only and misses some. The repertoire has under 150,000 clones, around 79% of them found once; the top ten carry roughly 6.1%. The clonotype comes from a woman in her forties in good health and CMV-seronegative. Specimen: PBMCs.

The chain's CDR3 is CASSPGGYQDIQYF. CDR3 nucleotide sequence: TGTGCCAGCAGCCCAGGTGGTTACCAGGACATTCAGTACTTC. The V and J genes are TRBV28 and TRBJ2-4; no definite D call. The CDR3 totals 14 residues. Germline CDR1 is MDHEN and CDR2 is SYDVKM. With 6 bases removed from V and 8 bases from J, the gap between germline ends came to 17 bases.